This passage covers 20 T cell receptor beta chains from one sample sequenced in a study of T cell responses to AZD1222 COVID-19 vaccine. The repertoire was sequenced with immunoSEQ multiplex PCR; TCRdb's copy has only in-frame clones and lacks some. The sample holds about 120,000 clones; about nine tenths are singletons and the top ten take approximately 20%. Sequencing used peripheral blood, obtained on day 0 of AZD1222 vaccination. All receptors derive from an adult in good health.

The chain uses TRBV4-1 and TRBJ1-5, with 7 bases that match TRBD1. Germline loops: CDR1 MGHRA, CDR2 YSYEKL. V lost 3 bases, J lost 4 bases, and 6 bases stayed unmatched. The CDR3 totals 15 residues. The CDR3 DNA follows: TGCGCCAGCAGCCACCTCGGGACAGCTAATCAGCCCCAGCATTTT. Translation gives CASSHLGTANQPQHF.

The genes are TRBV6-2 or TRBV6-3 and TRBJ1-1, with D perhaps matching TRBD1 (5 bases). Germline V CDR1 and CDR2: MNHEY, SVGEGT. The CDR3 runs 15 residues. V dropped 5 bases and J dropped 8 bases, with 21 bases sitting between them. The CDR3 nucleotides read TGTGCCAGCAGTCCCGGCAGGGTACGTCGGCCGGAAGCTTTCTTT. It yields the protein CASSPGRVRRPEAFF.

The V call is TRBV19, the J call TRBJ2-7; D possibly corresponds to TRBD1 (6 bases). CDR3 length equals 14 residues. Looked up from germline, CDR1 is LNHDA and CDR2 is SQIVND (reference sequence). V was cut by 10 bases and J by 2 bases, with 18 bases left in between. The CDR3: CATTPGTTTYEQYF. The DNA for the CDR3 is TGTGCCACGACACCCGGGACAACGACCTACGAGCAGTACTTC.

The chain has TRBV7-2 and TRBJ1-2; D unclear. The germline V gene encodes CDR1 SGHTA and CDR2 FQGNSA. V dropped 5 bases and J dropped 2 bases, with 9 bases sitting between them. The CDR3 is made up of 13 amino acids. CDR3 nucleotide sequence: TGTGCCAGCAGCCTAAGTTCCAACTATGGCTACACCTTC. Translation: CASSLSSNYGYTF. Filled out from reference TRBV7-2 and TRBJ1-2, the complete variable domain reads GAGVSQSPSNKVTEKGKDVELRCDPISGHTALYWYRQSLGQGLEFLIYFQGNSAPDKSGLPSDRFSAERTGGSVSTLTIQRTQQEDSAVYLCASSLSSNYGYTFGSGTRLTVV.

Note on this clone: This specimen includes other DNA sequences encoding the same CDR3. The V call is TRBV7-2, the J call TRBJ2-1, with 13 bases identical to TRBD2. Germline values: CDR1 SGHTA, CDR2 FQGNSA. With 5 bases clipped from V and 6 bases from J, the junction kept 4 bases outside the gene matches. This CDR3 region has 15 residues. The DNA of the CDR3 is TGTGCCAGCAGCCCCCGGACTAGCGGGGGCAATGAGCAGTTCTTC. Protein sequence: CASSPRTSGGNEQFF. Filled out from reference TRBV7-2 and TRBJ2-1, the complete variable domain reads GAGVSQSPSNKVTEKGKDVELRCDPISGHTALYWYRQSLGQGLEFLIYFQGNSAPDKSGLPSDRFSAERTGGSVSTLTIQRTQQEDSAVYLCASSPRTSGGNEQFFGPGTRLTVL.

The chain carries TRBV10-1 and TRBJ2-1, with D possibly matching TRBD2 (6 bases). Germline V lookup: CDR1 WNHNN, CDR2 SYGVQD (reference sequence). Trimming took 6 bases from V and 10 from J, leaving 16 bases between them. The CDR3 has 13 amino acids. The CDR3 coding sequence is TGCGCCAGCAGAGCCGCGGGGACGGGAGAGCAGTTCTTC. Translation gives CASRAAGTGEQFF.

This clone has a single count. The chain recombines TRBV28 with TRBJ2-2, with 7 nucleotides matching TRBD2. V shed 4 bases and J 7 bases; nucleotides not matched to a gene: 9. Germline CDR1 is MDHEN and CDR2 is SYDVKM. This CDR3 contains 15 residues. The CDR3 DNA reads TGTGCCAGCAGTTCGCCGGGGGGTTTGGGCGGGGAGCTGTTTTTT. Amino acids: CASSSPGGLGGELFF.

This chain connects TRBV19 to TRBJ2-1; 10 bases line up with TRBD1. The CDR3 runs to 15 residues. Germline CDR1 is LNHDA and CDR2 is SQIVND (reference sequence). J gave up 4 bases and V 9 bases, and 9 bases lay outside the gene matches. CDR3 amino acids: CASCSGQGFYNEQFF. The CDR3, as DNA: TGTGCCAGCTGCTCGGGACAGGGGTTTTACAATGAGCAGTTCTTC.

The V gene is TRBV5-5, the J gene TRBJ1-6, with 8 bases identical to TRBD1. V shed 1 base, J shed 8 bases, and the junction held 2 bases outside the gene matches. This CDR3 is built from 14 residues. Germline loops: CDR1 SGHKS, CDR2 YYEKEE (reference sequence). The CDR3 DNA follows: TGTGCCAGCAGCTTGCAGGGGGCGGATTCACCCCTCCACTTT. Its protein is CASSLQGADSPLHF. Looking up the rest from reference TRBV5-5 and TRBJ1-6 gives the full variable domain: DAGVTQSPTHLIKTRGQQVTLRCSPISGHKSVSWYQQVLGQGPQFIFQYYEKEERGRGNFPDRFSARQFPNYSSELNVNALLLGDSALYLCASSLQGADSPLHFGNGTRLTVT.

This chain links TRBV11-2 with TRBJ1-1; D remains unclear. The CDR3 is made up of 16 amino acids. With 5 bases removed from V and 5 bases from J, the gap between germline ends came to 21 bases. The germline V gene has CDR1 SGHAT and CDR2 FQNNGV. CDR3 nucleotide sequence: TGTGCCAGCAGCACAGACCTTATTGGGGTAGGGACTGAAGCTTTCTTT. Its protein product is CASSTDLIGVGTEAFF.

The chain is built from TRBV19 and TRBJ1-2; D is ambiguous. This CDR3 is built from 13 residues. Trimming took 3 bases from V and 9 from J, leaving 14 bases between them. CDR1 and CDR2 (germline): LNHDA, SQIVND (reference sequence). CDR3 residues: CASSMATLPSYTF. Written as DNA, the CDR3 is TGTGCCAGTAGTATGGCTACCCTCCCCAGCTACACCTTC.

CDR3 protein: CASSQTPGQGFYEQYF. The CDR3 bases are TGTGCCAGCAGCCAGACACCGGGACAGGGGTTCTACGAGCAGTACTTC. This chain connects TRBV4-2 to TRBJ2-7; 10 bases line up with TRBD1. The CDR3 has 16 amino acids. CDR1 and CDR2 (germline): LGHNA, YNFKEQ. J gave up 3 bases and V 3 bases, and 8 bases lay outside the gene matches.

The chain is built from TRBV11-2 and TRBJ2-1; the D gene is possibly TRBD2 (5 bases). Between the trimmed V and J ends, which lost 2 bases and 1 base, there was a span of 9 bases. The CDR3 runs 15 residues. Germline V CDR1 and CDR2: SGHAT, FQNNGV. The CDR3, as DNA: TGTGCCAGCAGCTTATCTAGAGGGTCCTACAATGAGCAGTTCTTC. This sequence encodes CASSLSRGSYNEQFF.

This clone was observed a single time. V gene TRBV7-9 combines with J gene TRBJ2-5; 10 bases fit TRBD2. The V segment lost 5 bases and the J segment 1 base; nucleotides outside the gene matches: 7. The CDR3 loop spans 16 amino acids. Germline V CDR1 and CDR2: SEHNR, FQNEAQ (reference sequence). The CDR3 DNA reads TGTGCCAGCAGCCTCCTAGCGGGGGCGACCCAAGAGACCCAGTACTTC. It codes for CASSLLAGATQETQYF.

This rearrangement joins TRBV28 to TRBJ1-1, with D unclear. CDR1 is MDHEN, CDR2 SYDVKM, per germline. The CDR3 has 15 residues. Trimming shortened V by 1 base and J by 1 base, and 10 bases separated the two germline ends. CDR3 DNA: TGTGCCAGCAGTTTATACCCAGGTAGGAACACTGAAGCTTTCTTT. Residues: CASSLYPGRNTEAFF.

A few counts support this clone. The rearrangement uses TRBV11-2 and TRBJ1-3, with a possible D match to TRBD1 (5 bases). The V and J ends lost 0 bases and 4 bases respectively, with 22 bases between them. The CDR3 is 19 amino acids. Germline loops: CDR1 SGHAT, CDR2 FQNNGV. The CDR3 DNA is TGTGCCAGCAGCTTAGATCTCTCAGGGAAGTACGGAGGAGGAAACACCATATATTTT. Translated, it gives CASSLDLSGKYGGGNTIYF.

The CDR3 coding sequence is TGTGCCAGCAGCCTACAGAGCTCTGGAAACACCATATATTTT. Translated, it gives CASSLQSSGNTIYF. The V call is TRBV7-2, the J call TRBJ1-3; no clear D. With 5 bases removed from V and 0 bases from J, the gap between germline ends came to 8 bases. There are 14 residues in the CDR3. Looked up from germline, CDR1 is SGHTA and CDR2 is FQGNSA.

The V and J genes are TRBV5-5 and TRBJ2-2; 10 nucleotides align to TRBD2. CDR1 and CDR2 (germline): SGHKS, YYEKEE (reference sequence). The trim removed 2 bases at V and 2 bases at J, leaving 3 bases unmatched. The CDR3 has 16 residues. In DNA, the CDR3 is TGTGCCAGCAGCTTCCTAGCGGGGGCTAACACCGGGGAGCTGTTTTTT. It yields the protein CASSFLAGANTGELFF.

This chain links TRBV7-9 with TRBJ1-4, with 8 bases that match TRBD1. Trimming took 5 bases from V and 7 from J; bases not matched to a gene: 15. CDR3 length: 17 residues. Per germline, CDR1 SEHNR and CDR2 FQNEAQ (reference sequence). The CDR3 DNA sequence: TGTGCCAGCAGCCGACAGGCTAAGACAGGGGAGGGTGAAAAACTGTTTTTT. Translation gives CASSRQAKTGEGEKLFF.

CDR3 amino acids: CATSTLGQGEYGGYTF. The CDR3 coding sequence is TGTGCCACCAGCACTTTGGGACAGGGAGAATATGGTGGCTACACCTTC. V and J are TRBV15 and TRBJ1-2; TRBD1 agrees at 9 bases. J lost 7 bases, V lost 4 bases, and 13 bases had no gene match. The CDR3 is 16 residues long. Germline CDR1 LNHNV, CDR2 YYDKDF (reference sequence).